This T cell receptor beta chain was found in a study of radiotherapy plus CTLA-4 blockade in lung cancer. V was trimmed by 5 bases and J by 4 bases, leaving 9 bases between them. There are 13 residues in the CDR3. Germline lookup yields CDR1 MNHEY and CDR2 SVGAGI. This clone occurred once. Its antigen remains unidentified. Study findings and constraints: Reportedly, early blood T cell clone dynamics best predicted response, with interferon-beta.

The table came from immunoSEQ multiplex PCR; TCRdb's copy has only in-frame clones and leaves some out. The sample includes about 82,000 clones, around 72% of them seen just once. This specimen consisted of peripheral blood, obtained from a patient treated with radiotherapy plus ipilimumab. V gene TRBV6-5 combines with J gene TRBJ1-5, with unresolved D. The clonotype was recovered from a human donor with non-small cell lung cancer that progressed on radiotherapy plus ipilimumab. CDR3 protein: CASSEVRNQPQHF. CDR3 sequence (DNA): TGTGCCAGCAGTGAAGTTAGGAATCAGCCCCAGCATTTT.